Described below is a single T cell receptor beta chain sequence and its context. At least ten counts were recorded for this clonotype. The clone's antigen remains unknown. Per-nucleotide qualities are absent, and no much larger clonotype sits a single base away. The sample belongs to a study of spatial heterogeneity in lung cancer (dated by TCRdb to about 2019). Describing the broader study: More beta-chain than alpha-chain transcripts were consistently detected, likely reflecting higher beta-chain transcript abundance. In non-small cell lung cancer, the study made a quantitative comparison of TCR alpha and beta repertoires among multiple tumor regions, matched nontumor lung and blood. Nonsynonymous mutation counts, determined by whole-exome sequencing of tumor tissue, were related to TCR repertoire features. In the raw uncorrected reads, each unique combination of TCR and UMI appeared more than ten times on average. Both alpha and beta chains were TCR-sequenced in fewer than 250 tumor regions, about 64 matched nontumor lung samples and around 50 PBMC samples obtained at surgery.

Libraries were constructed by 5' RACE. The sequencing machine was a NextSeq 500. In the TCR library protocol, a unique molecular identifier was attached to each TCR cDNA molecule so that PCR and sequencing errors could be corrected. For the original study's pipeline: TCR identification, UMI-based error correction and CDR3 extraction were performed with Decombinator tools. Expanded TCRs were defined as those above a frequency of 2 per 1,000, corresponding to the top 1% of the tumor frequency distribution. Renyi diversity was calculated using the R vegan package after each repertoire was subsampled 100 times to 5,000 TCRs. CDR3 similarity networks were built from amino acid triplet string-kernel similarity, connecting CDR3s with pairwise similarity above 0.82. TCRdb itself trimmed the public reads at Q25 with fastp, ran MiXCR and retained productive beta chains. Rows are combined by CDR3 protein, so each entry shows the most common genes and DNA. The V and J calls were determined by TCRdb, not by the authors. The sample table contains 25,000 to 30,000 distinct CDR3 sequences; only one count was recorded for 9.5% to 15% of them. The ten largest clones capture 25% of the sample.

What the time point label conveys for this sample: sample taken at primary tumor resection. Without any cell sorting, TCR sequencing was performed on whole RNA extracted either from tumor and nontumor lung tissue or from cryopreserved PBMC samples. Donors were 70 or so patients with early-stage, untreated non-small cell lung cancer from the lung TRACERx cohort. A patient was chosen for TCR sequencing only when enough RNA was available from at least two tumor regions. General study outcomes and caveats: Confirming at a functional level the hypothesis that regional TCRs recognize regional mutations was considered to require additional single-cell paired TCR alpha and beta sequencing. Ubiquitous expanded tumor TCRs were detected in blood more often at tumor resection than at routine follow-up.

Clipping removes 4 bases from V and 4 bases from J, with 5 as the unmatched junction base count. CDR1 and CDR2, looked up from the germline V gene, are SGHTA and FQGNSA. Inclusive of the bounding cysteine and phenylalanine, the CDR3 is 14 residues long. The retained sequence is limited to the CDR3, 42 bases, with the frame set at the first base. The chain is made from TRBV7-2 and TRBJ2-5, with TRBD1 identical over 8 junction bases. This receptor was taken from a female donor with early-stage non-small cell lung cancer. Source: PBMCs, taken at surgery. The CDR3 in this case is CASSSDRDGETQYF. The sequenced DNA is TGTGCCAGCAGCTCGGACAGGGATGGAGAGACCCAGTACTTC.